Each of the 11 T cell receptor beta chains below was sequenced from the same sample in a study of T cells after yellow fever vaccination. TCRdb processed the 5' RACE reads anew with MiXCR; each CDR3 protein has one entry. Found here are about 160,000 distinct CDR3 sequences, more than 5.5% of them singletons; the top ten hold 2.5%. Here the sequenced sample was CD4+ T cells sorted from PBMCs, taken 5 days after the first yellow fever vaccination. The receptors derive from a young man who received the YFV17D yellow fever vaccine.

The chain carries TRBV20-1 and TRBJ2-7, with D possibly matching TRBD1 (5 bases). The CDR3 runs to 15 residues. Germline V gene sequence: CDR1 DFQATT, CDR2 SNEGSKA (reference sequence). Trimming cost V 0 bases and J 4 bases, with 16 bases left between them. CDR3 DNA: TGCAGTGCTAGAGATCGGCTACAGGCTTCTTACGAGCAGTACTTC. This gives the protein CSARDRLQASYEQYF.

The chain couples TRBV6-5 to TRBJ2-5, with TRBD2 matching over 8 bases. CDR1 MNHEY and CDR2 SVGAGI come from the germline V gene. V dropped 6 bases and J dropped 4; count of bases not matched to a gene: 4. This CDR3 is 13 amino acids long. The CDR3 is CASSYSGAETQYF. The CDR3 nucleotides are TGTGCCAGCAGCTATAGCGGGGCAGAGACCCAGTACTTC.

This clonotype was observed many times. CDR3 DNA sequence: TGCGCCAGCAGCCAAGCAGATACAGGGGGCGAGCAGTACTTC. Amino acids: CASSQADTGGEQYF. J is TRBJ2-7 and V is TRBV4-1; the match to TRBD1 covers 8 bases. Losses at the gene ends were 1 base for V and 6 bases for J; bases not matched to a gene: 5. The CDR3 sequence is 14 residues long. Germline values: CDR1 MGHRA, CDR2 YSYEKL.

This clonotype showed up just a few times. The V and J genes are TRBV20-1 and TRBJ1-2, with D perhaps TRBD1 (5 bases). The CDR3 contains 14 residues. Germline V lookup: CDR1 DFQATT, CDR2 SNEGSKA (reference sequence). The V and J ends lost 0 bases and 8 bases respectively, with 16 bases between them. In nucleotides, the CDR3 is TGCAGTGCTAGAGATCAAGTAGGGGTTCCCGGCTACACCTTC. It translates to CSARDQVGVPGYTF.

This chain joins TRBV20-1 and TRBJ1-5; no clear D gene. The ends were cut back, 6 bases at V and 2 bases at J, with 17 bases in the middle. The length of the CDR3 is 15 residues. CDR1 is DFQATT, CDR2 SNEGSKA, per germline (reference sequence). CDR3 loop: CSARDWVRGNQPQHF. CDR3 sequence (DNA): TGCAGTGCCCGCGACTGGGTACGGGGCAATCAGCCCCAGCATTTT.

In this sample, this clonotype turned up many times. The V call is TRBV20-1, the J call TRBJ1-2; D unclear. This CDR3 contains 14 residues. The germline V gene encodes CDR1 DFQATT and CDR2 SNEGSKA (reference sequence). Trimming cost V 4 bases and J 6 bases, with 18 bases left between them. In nucleotides, the CDR3 is TGCAGTGCTATAATACCAGGCGCCCATGATGGCTACACCTTC. It is translated as CSAIIPGAHDGYTF.

This clonotype was observed at least ten times. The chain has TRBV5-1 and TRBJ2-5; D may be TRBD1 (5 bases). The germline V gene encodes CDR1 SGHRS and CDR2 YFSETQ. The CDR3 is made up of 15 amino acids. The germline V and J ends were trimmed by 1 base and 3 bases, with 13 bases remaining between them. Here the CDR3 DNA reads TGCGCCAGCAGCTTGACCGAAGGGGCAAAAGAGACCCAGTACTTC. Protein: CASSLTEGAKETQYF.

This clonotype was detected many times. This chain links TRBV5-1 with TRBJ2-3; 7 bases agree with TRBD2. Per the germline V gene, CDR1 is SGHRS and CDR2 is YFSETQ. The CDR3 consists of 16 residues. The V gene end was trimmed by 0 bases and the J gene end by 0 bases; junction bases not matched to a gene: 4. The DNA for the CDR3 is TGCGCCAGCAGCTTGGCGCTAGCGGAAAGCACAGATACGCAGTATTTT. Amino acids: CASSLALAESTDTQYF. Full variable domain (remainder filled in from reference TRBV5-1 and TRBJ2-3): KAGVTQTPRYLIKTRGQQVTLSCSPISGHRSVSWYQQTPGQGLQFLFEYFSETQRNKGNFPGRFSGRQFSNSRSEMNVSTLELGDSALYLCASSLALAESTDTQYFGPGTRLTVL.

This clonotype was seen ten or more times. The chain recombines TRBV10-1 with TRBJ2-3, with no clear D. CDR1 and CDR2 (germline): WNHNN, SYGVQD (reference sequence). Trimming removed 0 bases at V and 6 bases at J, with 13 bases between. CDR3 size: 15 residues. CDR3 sequence: CASSESAAAGDTQYF. The CDR3 coding sequence is TGCGCCAGCAGTGAGTCGGCGGCGGCCGGCGATACGCAGTATTTT.

This chain connects TRBV7-2 to TRBJ2-5; TRBD2 matches at 8 bases. The CDR3 loop spans 15 amino acids. The ends lost 3 bases at V and 1 base at J; junction bases unmatched: 4. Germline CDR1 reads SGHTA; CDR2 reads FQGNSA. The CDR3 region is CASSFRGGSQETQYF. The CDR3 nucleotides are TGTGCCAGCAGCTTCCGGGGGGGCTCCCAAGAGACCCAGTACTTC.

This clonotype has a handful of counts. V and J are TRBV18 and TRBJ1-5; D is possibly TRBD1 (5 bases). Germline CDR1 KGHSH, CDR2 LQKENI. Trimming took 0 bases from V and 6 from J, leaving 12 bases between them. There are 15 residues in the CDR3. This CDR3 is CASSPPGPGGQPQHF. CDR3 nucleotides: TGTGCCAGCTCACCACCCGGACCGGGGGGTCAGCCCCAGCATTTT.